Reported below is one T cell receptor beta chain. This sample was taken from a study of technical replicates of blood from a handful of donors. The CDR3 runs to 12 residues. The V gene's germline CDR1 is MNHEY and CDR2 SMNVEV (reference sequence). Using immunoSEQ multiplex PCR, the repertoire was profiled, and TCRdb retains in-frame clones only, with some absent. The sample shows approximately 93,000 clones, 94% of them seen only once. The gene calls are TRBV27 and TRBJ1-1, with TRBD1 as a possible D gene (5 bases). Sequencing used T cells isolated from PBMCs. This TCR came from a human donor in good health. The CDR3 DNA is TGTGCAGTGGGGGGGAGGAACACTGAAGCTTTCTTT. Its protein product is CAVGGRNTEAFF.